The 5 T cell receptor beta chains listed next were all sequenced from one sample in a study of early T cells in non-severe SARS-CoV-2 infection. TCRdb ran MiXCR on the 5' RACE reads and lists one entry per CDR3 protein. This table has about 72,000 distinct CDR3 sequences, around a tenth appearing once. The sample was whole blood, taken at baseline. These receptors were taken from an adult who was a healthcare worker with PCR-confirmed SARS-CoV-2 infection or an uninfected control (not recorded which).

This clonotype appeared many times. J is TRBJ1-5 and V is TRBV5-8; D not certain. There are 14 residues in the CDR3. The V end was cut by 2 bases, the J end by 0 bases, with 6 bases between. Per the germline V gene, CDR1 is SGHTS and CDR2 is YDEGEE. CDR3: CASSFRLSNQPQHF. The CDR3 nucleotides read TGTGCCAGCAGCTTCAGGCTTAGCAATCAGCCCCAGCATTTT.

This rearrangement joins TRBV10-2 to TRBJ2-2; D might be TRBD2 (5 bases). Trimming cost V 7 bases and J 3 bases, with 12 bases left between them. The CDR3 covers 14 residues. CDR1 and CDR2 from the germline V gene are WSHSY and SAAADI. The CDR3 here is CASKVSGDTGELFF. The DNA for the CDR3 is TGCGCCAGCAAAGTGAGCGGAGACACCGGGGAGCTGTTTTTT.

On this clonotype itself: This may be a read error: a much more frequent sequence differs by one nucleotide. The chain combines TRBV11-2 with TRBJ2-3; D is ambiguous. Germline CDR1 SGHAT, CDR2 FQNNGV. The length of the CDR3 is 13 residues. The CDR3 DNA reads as TGTGTCAGCAGCCGTCCCTTAACAGATACGCAGTATTTT. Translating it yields CVSSRPLTDTQYF. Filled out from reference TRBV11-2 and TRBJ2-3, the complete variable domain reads EAGVAQSPRYKIIEKRQSVAFWCNPISGHATLYWYQQILGQGPKLLIQFQNNGVVDDSQLPKDRFSAERLKGVDSTLKIQPAKLEDSAVYLCVSSRPLTDTQYFGPGTRLTVL.

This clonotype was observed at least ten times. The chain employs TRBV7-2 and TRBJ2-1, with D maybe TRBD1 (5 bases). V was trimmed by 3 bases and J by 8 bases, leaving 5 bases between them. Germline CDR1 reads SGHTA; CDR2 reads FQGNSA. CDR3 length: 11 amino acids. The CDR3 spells CASSLGHEQFF. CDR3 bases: TGTGCCAGCAGCTTGGGGCATGAGCAGTTCTTC. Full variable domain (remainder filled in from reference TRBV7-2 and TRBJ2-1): GAGVSQSPSNKVTEKGKDVELRCDPISGHTALYWYRQSLGQGLEFLIYFQGNSAPDKSGLPSDRFSAERTGGSVSTLTIQRTQQEDSAVYLCASSLGHEQFFGPGTRLTVL.

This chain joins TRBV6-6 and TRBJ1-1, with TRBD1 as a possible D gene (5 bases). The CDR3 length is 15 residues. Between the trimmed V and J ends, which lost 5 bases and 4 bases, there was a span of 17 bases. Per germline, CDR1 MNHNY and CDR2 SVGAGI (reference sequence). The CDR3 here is CASSRRAEGVTEAFF. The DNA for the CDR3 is TGTGCCAGCAGTCGCAGGGCGGAGGGAGTCACTGAAGCTTTCTTT.